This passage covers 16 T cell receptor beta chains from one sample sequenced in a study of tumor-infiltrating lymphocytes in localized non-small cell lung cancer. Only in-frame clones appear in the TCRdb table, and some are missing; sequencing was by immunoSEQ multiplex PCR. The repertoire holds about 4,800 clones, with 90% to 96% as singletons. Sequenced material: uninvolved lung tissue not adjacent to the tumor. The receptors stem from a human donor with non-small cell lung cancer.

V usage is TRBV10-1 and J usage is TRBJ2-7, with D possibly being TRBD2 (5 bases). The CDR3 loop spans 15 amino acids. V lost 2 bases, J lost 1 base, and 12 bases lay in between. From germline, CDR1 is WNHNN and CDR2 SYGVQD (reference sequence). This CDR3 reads CASSETSSLSYEQYF. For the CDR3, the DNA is TGCGCCAGCAGTGAGACTAGTAGCCTGTCCTACGAGCAGTACTTC.

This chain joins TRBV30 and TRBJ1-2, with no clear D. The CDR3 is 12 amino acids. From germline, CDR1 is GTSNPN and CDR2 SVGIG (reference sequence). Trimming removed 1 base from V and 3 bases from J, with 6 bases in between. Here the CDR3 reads CAWSAGDYGYTF. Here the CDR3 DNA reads TGTGCCTGGAGTGCTGGGGACTATGGCTACACCTTC.

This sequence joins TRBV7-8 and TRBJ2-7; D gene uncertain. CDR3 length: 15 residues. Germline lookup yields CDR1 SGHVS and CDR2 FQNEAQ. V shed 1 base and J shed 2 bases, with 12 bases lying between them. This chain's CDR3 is CASSLGLGPTYEQYF. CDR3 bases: TGTGCCAGCAGCTTAGGTCTAGGACCCACCTACGAGCAGTACTTC.

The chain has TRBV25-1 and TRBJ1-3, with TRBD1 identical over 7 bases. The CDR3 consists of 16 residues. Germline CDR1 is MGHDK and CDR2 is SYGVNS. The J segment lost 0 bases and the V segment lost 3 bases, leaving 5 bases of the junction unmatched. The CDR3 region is CASSDLTGHSGNTIYF. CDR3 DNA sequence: TGTGCCAGCAGTGACCTGACAGGGCACTCTGGAAACACCATATATTTT.

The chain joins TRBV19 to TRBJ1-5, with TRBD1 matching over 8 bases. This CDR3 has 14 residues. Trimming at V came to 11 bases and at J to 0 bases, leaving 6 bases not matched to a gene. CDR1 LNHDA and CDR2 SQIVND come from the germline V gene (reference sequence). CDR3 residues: CACATGDSNQPQHF. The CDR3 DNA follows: TGTGCCTGCGCGACAGGGGATAGCAATCAGCCCCAGCATTTT. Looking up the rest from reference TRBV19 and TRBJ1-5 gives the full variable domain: DGGITQSPKYLFRKEGQNVTLSCEQNLNHDAMYWYRQDPGQGLRLIYYSQIVNDFQKGDIAEGYSVSREKKESFPLTVTSAQKNPTAFYLCACATGDSNQPQHFGDGTRLSIL.

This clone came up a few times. In DNA form, the CDR3 reads TGTGCCAGCAGCCGTATGAGGGACAGGGGGATGAACACTGAAGCTTTCTTT. Its protein product is CASSRMRDRGMNTEAFF. V is TRBV11-2 and J is TRBJ1-1; 11 bases align to TRBD1. J was trimmed by 0 bases and V by 5 bases; bases with no gene match: 8. Germline-derived CDR1 and CDR2 are SGHAT and FQNNGV. The length of the CDR3 is 17 residues.

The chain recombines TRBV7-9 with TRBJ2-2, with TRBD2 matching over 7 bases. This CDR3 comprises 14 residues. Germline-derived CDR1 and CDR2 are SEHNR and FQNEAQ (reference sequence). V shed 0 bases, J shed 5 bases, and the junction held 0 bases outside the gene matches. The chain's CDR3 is CASSLAGGTGELFF. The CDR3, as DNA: TGTGCCAGCAGCTTAGCCGGGGGGACCGGGGAGCTGTTTTTT.

The CDR3 sequence: CSVLTSTSEQYF. DNA of the CDR3: TGCAGCGTCCTCACTAGCACGTCCGAGCAGTACTTC. V is TRBV29-1 and J is TRBJ2-7; tentatively, D is TRBD2 (6 bases). The CDR3 loop spans 12 amino acids. V shed 6 bases and J shed 6 bases, with 15 bases lying between them. Germline V gene lookup returns CDR1 SQVTM and CDR2 ANQGSEA.

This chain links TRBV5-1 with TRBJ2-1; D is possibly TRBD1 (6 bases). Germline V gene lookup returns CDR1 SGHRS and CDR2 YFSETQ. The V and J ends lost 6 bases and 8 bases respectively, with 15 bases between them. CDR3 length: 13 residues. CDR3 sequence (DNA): TGCGCCAGCACGGAAACAGGGATATATGAGCAGTTCTTC. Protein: CASTETGIYEQFF. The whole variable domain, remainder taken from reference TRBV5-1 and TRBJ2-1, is KAGVTQTPRYLIKTRGQQVTLSCSPISGHRSVSWYQQTPGQGLQFLFEYFSETQRNKGNFPGRFSGRQFSNSRSEMNVSTLELGDSALYLCASTETGIYEQFFGPGTRLTVL.

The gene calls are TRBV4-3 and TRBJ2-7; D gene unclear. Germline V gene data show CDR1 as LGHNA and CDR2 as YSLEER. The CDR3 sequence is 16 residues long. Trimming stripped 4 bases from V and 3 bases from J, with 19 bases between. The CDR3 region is CASSLMPTPGFYEQYF. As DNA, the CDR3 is TGCGCCAGCAGCCTCATGCCGACACCCGGTTTCTACGAGCAGTACTTC.

CDR3 protein: CASSPSDRGTEAFF. The DNA for the CDR3 is TGTGCCAGCAGCCCTTCAGACAGGGGCACTGAAGCTTTCTTT. This sequence joins TRBV5-6 and TRBJ1-1; TRBD1 agrees at 8 bases. Germline-derived CDR1 and CDR2 are SGHDT and YYEEEE. The CDR3 is 14 residues long. The trim removed 4 bases at V and 4 bases at J, leaving 6 bases unmatched.

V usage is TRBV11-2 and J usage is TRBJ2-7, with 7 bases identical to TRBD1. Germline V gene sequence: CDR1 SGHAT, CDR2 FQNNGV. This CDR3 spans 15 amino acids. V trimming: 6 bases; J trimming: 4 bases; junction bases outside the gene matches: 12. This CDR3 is CASRRTGRSTYEQYF. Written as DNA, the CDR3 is TGTGCCAGCAGGAGGACAGGACGCTCAACGTACGAGCAGTACTTC.

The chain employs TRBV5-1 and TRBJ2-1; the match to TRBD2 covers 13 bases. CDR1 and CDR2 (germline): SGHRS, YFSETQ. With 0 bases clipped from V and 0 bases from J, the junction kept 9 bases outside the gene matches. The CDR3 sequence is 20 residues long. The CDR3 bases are TGCGCCAGCAGCTTGGCCTTTGGACTAGCGGGAGACGGCTCCTACAATGAGCAGTTCTTC. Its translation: CASSLAFGLAGDGSYNEQFF.

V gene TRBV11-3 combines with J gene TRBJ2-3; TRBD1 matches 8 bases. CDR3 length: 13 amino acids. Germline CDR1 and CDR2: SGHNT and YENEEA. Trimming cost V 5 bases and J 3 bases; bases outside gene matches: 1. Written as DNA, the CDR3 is TGTGCCAGCAGCGACAGGGGTACAGATACGCAGTATTTT. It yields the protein CASSDRGTDTQYF.

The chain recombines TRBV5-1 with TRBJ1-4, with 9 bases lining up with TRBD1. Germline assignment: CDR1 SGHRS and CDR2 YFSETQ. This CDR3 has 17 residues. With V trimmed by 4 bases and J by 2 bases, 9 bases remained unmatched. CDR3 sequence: CASSVRGTGRTNEKLFF. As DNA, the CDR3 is TGCGCCAGCAGCGTCCGCGGGACAGGGAGGACTAATGAAAAACTGTTTTTT. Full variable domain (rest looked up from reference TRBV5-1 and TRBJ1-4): KAGVTQTPRYLIKTRGQQVTLSCSPISGHRSVSWYQQTPGQGLQFLFEYFSETQRNKGNFPGRFSGRQFSNSRSEMNVSTLELGDSALYLCASSVRGTGRTNEKLFFGSGTQLSVL.

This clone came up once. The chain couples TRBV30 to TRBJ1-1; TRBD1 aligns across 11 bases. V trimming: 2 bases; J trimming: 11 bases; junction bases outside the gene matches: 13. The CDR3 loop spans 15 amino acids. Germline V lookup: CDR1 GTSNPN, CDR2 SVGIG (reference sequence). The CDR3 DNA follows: TGTGCCTGGAGTCAATCGGGACAGGGGGTTTCTGGGGCTTTCTTT. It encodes CAWSQSGQGVSGAFF.